The 19 T cell receptor beta chains listed next were all sequenced from one sample in a study of blood T cell repertoires in COVID-19. The repertoire was sequenced with immunoSEQ multiplex PCR; TCRdb's copy has only in-frame clones and lacks some. Of 350,000 or so clones listed, 88% are singletons. Material: PBMCs or T cells enriched from blood (not recorded which). The receptor source for this set is a woman between 25 and 40 years old who had been exposed to COVID-19.

The chain is built from TRBV12-3 or TRBV12-4 and TRBJ1-1; the D gene is possibly TRBD1 (5 bases). Trimming took 8 bases from V and 12 from J, leaving 19 bases between them. This CDR3 is 12 amino acids long. The CDR3 protein is CASAFTRVRTFF. Here the CDR3 DNA reads TGTGCCAGCGCCTTTACCAGGGTGAGGACTTTCTTT.

CDR3 bases: TGTGCCAGCAGCCGACCCCGGACAGGGTTAGCCCTAACAGATACGCAGTATTTT. Translating gives CASSRPRTGLALTDTQYF. The genes are TRBV5-4 and TRBJ2-3; 8 nucleotides align to TRBD1. V lost 4 bases and J lost 3; bases outside the gene matches: 16. The CDR3 loop spans 18 amino acids. Per the germline V gene, CDR1 is SGHNT and CDR2 is YYREEE (reference sequence).

The chain combines TRBV27 with TRBJ1-1; tentative D call: TRBD1 (6 bases). V lost 5 bases and J lost 4, with 23 bases in between. Germline V gene lookup returns CDR1 MNHEY and CDR2 SMNVEV (reference sequence). This CDR3 comprises 17 residues. CDR3 sequence: CASSPFPPDRLLTEAFF. DNA of the CDR3: TGTGCCAGCAGTCCCTTCCCCCCCGACAGGTTGCTCACTGAAGCTTTCTTT.

Remarks on this clone: A much larger clone differs by one base, so this may be a read error. This chain connects TRBV28 to TRBJ1-5, with 7 positions matching TRBD1. V lost 5 bases, J lost 2 bases, and 3 bases stayed unmatched. The germline gives CDR1 MDHEN, CDR2 SYDVKM. This CDR3 region has 14 residues. This chain's CDR3 is CASSETGGNQPQHF. CDR3 DNA sequence: TGTGCCAGCAGTGAAACAGGGGGCAATCAGCCCCAGCATTTT. Full variable domain (rest looked up from reference TRBV28 and TRBJ1-5): DVKVTQSSRYLVKRTGEKVFLECVQDMDHENMFWYRQDPGLGLRLIYFSYDVKMKEKGDIPEGYSVSREKKERFSLILESASTNQTSMYLCASSETGGNQPQHFGDGTRLSIL.

The gene calls are TRBV5-1 and TRBJ2-5, with TRBD1 as a possible D gene (5 bases). Germline V CDR1 and CDR2: SGHRS, YFSETQ. The V end was cut by 0 bases, the J end by 1 base, with 7 bases between. This CDR3 region has 14 residues. DNA for the CDR3: TGCGCCAGCAGCTTGGACAGGCCCCAAGAGACCCAGTACTTC. It encodes CASSLDRPQETQYF.

DNA of the CDR3: TGTGCCAGTAGTACCCAACAGGGAACGCAGTATTTT. Its translation is CASSTQQGTQYF. The genes are TRBV19 and TRBJ2-3, with D possibly being TRBD1 (6 bases). The length of the CDR3 is 12 residues. CDR1 and CDR2 from the germline V gene are LNHDA and SQIVND (reference sequence). V was clipped by 4 bases and J by 9 bases, with 11 bases between them.

The chain recombines TRBV9 with TRBJ2-5; 10 bases map to TRBD1. V was pared by 1 base and J by 5 bases, with 5 bases of the junction left unmatched. This CDR3 has 15 residues. Germline CDR1 is SGDLS and CDR2 is YYNGEE. The CDR3 loop reads CASSVSGQGWETQYF. The CDR3 DNA follows: TGTGCCAGCAGCGTATCGGGACAGGGGTGGGAGACCCAGTACTTC.

The chain joins TRBV5-1 to TRBJ2-7; 8 bases line up with TRBD1. CDR3 size: 14 residues. V lost 3 bases to trimming and J lost 3 bases; unmatched junction nucleotides: 5. Germline values: CDR1 SGHRS, CDR2 YFSETQ. The CDR3 DNA reads as TGCGCCAGCAGCTGGGGGGACAGGAGCTACGAGCAGTACTTC. This encodes CASSWGDRSYEQYF.

The chain carries TRBV20-1 and TRBJ1-2; no reliable D call. Trimming took 5 bases from V and 5 from J, leaving 3 bases between them. The CDR3 has 9 amino acids. Per the germline V gene, CDR1 is DFQATT and CDR2 is SNEGSKA (reference sequence). CDR3 nucleotides: TGCAGTGCTCCGTATGGCTACACCTTC. It translates to CSAPYGYTF.

The rearrangement links TRBV14 to TRBJ2-7; 12 bases map to TRBD1. Germline CDR1 SGHDN, CDR2 FVKESK. CDR3 length: 16 amino acids. J gave up 1 base and V 4 bases, and 5 bases lay outside the gene matches. The CDR3 DNA follows: TGTGCCAGCAGCCCCGGGACAGGGGGCATTTCCTACGAGCAGTACTTC. It specifies CASSPGTGGISYEQYF.

The chain combines TRBV7-6 with TRBJ2-1; 7 bases agree with TRBD2. CDR1 and CDR2 (germline): SGHVS, FNYEAQ. The junction had 4 bases not matched to a gene; V was cut back by 2 bases and J by 3 bases. The CDR3 spans 15 residues. The CDR3 sequence is CASSLLSSGYNEQFF. CDR3 nucleotide sequence: TGTGCCAGCAGCTTATTGTCTAGCGGCTACAATGAGCAGTTCTTC.

In its sample, this clone was seen once. CDR3 protein: CASRPGQGFNGELFF. The CDR3 coding sequence is TGTGCCAGTAGGCCGGGACAGGGGTTTAACGGGGAGCTGTTTTTT. This chain joins TRBV19 and TRBJ2-2, with 10 nucleotides matching TRBD1. The junction had 8 bases not matched to a gene; V was cut back by 6 bases and J by 7 bases. CDR3 length: 15 residues. CDR1 and CDR2 (germline): LNHDA, SQIVND (reference sequence).

The chain links TRBV5-1 to TRBJ2-3, with 10 bases lining up with TRBD1. V lost 4 bases to trimming and J lost 6 bases; unmatched junction nucleotides: 5. Per germline, CDR1 SGHRS and CDR2 YFSETQ. The CDR3 sequence is 14 residues long. CDR3 protein: CASSPGTGADTQYF. DNA for the CDR3: TGCGCCAGCAGCCCCGGGACAGGGGCCGATACGCAGTATTTT.

The chain is built from TRBV6-6 and TRBJ1-2, with 8 positions matching TRBD1. J gave up 8 bases and V 5 bases, and 7 bases lay outside the gene matches. The V gene's germline CDR1 is MNHNY and CDR2 SVGAGI (reference sequence). The CDR3 spans 13 residues. The CDR3: CASSPQGAEGYTF. In nucleotides, the CDR3 is TGTGCCAGCAGTCCCCAGGGGGCGGAGGGCTACACCTTC.

The rearrangement links TRBV7-9 to TRBJ1-5; D is possibly TRBD1 (6 bases). V was clipped by 4 bases and J by 1 base, with 14 bases between them. The CDR3 runs 16 residues. Germline V gene lookup returns CDR1 SEHNR and CDR2 FQNEAQ (reference sequence). The CDR3 spells CASSSGDYGSNQPQHF. The CDR3 region has the DNA TGTGCCAGCAGCTCAGGGGACTACGGGAGCAATCAGCCCCAGCATTTT. Variable domain in full (rest from reference TRBV7-9 and TRBJ1-5): DTGVSQNPRHKITKRGQNVTFRCDPISEHNRLYWYRQTLGQGPEFLTYFQNEAQLEKSRLLSDRFSAERPKGSFSTLEIQRTEQGDSAMYLCASSSGDYGSNQPQHFGDGTRLSIL.

This rearrangement joins TRBV5-1 to TRBJ1-5; possible D gene TRBD1, 5 bases. CDR1 is SGHRS, CDR2 YFSETQ, per germline. The CDR3 loop spans 13 amino acids. Trimming left V 4 bases short and J 6 bases short, with 11 bases between. The DNA of the CDR3 is TGCGCCAGCAGCCCTCAGGGTGGTCAGCCCCAGCATTTT. Amino acids: CASSPQGGQPQHF. Supplemented by reference TRBV5-1 and TRBJ1-5, the full variable domain reads KAGVTQTPRYLIKTRGQQVTLSCSPISGHRSVSWYQQTPGQGLQFLFEYFSETQRNKGNFPGRFSGRQFSNSRSEMNVSTLELGDSALYLCASSPQGGQPQHFGDGTRLSIL.

This clone has a handful of counts. This chain joins TRBV15 and TRBJ1-1, with 9 bases fitting TRBD1. Germline V lookup: CDR1 LNHNV, CDR2 YYDKDF (reference sequence). J was trimmed by 8 bases and V by 0 bases; bases with no gene match: 4. The CDR3 extends over 14 amino acids. The CDR3 DNA reads as TGTGCCACCAGCAGAGAGGGGACAGGGAACGAAGCTTTCTTT. Translating gives CATSREGTGNEAFF.

J is TRBJ2-3 and V is TRBV11-3, with D unclear. V lost 1 base and J 8 bases, leaving 7 bases between the germline ends. The germline gives CDR1 SGHNT, CDR2 YENEEA. The CDR3 loop spans 12 amino acids. CDR3 DNA sequence: TGTGCCAGCAGCTTAGCTTCCGTTACGCAGTATTTT. The encoded protein is CASSLASVTQYF.

The rearrangement links TRBV9 to TRBJ2-1; the match to TRBD2 covers 14 bases. Germline V gene data show CDR1 as SGDLS and CDR2 as YYNGEE. V lost 0 bases and J lost 5; bases outside the gene matches: 1. The CDR3 runs 16 residues. CDR3 amino acids: CASSVEGLAGDNEQFF. The CDR3 DNA sequence: TGTGCCAGCAGCGTAGAGGGACTAGCGGGAGACAATGAGCAGTTCTTC.